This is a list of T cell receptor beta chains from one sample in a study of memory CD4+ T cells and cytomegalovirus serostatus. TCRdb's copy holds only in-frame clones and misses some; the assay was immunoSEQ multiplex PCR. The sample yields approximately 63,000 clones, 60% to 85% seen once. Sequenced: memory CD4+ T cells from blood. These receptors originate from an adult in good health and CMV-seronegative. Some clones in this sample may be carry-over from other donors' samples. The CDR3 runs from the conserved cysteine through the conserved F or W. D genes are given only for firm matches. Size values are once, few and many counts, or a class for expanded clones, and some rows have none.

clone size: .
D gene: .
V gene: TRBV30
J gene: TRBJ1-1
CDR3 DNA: TGTGCCGGGGGTAGGGTGAACACTGAAGCTTTCTTT
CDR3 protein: CAGGRVNTEAFF

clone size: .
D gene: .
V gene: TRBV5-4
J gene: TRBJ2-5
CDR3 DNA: TGTGCCAGCAGCTTGGGGGGCGGATTAGGGCCACAAGAGACCCAGTACTTC
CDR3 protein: CASSLGGGLGPQETQYF

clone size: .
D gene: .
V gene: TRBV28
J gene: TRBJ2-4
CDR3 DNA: TGTGCCAGCAACGGTCCGGGGGAAGCCAAAAACATTCAGTACTTC
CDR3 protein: CASNGPGEAKNIQYF

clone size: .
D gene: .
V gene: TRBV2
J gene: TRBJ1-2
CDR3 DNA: TGTGCCAGCAGTGAAGCTGGGGGTCTCGGGGATGGCTACACCTTC
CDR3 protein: CASSEAGGLGDGYTF

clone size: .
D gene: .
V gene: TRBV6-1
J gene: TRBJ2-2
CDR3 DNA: TGTGCCAGCAGTGAACCCCGTTCCACCGGGGAGCTGTTTTTT
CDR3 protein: CASSEPRSTGELFF

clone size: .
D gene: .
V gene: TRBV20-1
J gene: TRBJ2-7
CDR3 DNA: TGCAGTGTCCTACAGGCCTACGAGCAGTACTTC
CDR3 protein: CSVLQAYEQYF

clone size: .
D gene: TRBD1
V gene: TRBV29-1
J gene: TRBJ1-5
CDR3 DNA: TGCAGCGTTTGGGGAACAGGGGAAGGAGGCAATCAGCCCCAGCATTTT
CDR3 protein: CSVWGTGEGGNQPQHF

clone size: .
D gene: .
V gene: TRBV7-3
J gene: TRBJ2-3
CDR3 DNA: TGTGCCAGCAGCTTAAGTCCCACCACAGATACGCAGTATTTT
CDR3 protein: CASSLSPTTDTQYF

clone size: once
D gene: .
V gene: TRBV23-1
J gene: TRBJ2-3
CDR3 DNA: TGCGCCAGCAGTCAAGCAGGTGAAGTCTCAGATACGCAGTATTTT
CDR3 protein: CASSQAGEVSDTQYF

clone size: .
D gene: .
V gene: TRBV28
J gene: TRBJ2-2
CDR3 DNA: TGTGCCAGCAGTTTAGGAGGGCGGCCCTCAACCGGGGAGCTGTTTTTT
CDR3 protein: CASSLGGRPSTGELFF

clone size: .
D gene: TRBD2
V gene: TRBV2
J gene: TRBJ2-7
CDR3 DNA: TGTGCCAGCAGTGAGGGGACTACGGGGGCCTACGAGCAGTACTTC
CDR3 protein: CASSEGTTGAYEQYF

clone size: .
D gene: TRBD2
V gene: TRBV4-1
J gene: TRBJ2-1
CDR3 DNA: TGCGCCAGCAGCCGGGCGGGTATGGGACTAGCGCGCGAGCAGTTCTTC
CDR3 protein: CASSRAGMGLAREQFF

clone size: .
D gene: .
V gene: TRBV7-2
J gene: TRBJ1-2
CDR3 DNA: TGTGCCAGCAGCCCCCAAGGGACTAACTATGGCTACACCTTC
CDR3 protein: CASSPQGTNYGYTF

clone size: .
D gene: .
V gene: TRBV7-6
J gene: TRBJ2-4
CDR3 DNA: TGTGCCAGCAGCCCGACGTATCGGGACACCCTAGCCAAAAACATTCAGTACTTC
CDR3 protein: CASSPTYRDTLAKNIQYF

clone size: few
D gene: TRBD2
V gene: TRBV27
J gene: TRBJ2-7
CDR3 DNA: TGTGCCAGCAGCCTGACTAGCGGGAGCGGCGAGCAGTACTTC
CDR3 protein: CASSLTSGSGEQYF

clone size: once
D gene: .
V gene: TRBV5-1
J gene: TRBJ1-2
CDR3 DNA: TGCGCCAGCAGCGTTGGGTCTTACCCTAACTATGGCTACACCTTC
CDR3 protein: CASSVGSYPNYGYTF

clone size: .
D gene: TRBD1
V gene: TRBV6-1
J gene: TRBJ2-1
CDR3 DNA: TGTGCCAGCAGTGCAGCGACAGGGTATGAGCAGTTCTTC
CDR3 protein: CASSAATGYEQFF

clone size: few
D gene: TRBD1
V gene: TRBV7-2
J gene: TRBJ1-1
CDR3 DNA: TGTGCCAGCAGCCACAACTTACAGGGGGCGGGTGAAGCTTTCTTT
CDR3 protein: CASSHNLQGAGEAFF

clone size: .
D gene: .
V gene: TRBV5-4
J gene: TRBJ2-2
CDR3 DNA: TGTGCCAGCAGCGCCGTTGGAGGGGTCGCCGGGGAGCTGTTTTTT
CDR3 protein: CASSAVGGVAGELFF

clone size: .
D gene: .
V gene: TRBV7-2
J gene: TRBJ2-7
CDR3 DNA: TGTGCCAGCAGCTCCACCCCGGGGCCGTCCTACGAGCAGTACTTC
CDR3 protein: CASSSTPGPSYEQYF

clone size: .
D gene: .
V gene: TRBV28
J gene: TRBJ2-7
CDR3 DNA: TGTGCCAGCAGTCGGGCAATCTCCTACGAGCAGTACTTC
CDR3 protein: CASSRAISYEQYF

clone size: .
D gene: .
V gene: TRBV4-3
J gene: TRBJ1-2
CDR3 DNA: TGCGCCAGCAGCCAAGATCAGGGGTTTATCAACTATGGCTACACCTTC
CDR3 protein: CASSQDQGFINYGYTF

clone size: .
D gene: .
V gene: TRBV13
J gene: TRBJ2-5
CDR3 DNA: TGTGCCAGCAGCCCCAGACGATTTGAGACCCAGTACTTC
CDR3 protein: CASSPRRFETQYF

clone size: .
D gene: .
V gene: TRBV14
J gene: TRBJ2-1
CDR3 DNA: TGTGCCAGCAGCCCGCCCGGAGGGTACAATGAGCAGTTCTTC
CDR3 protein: CASSPPGGYNEQFF

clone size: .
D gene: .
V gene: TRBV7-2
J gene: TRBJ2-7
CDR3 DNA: TGTGCCAGCAGCCCTCCTGGAGGGGGCTACGAGCAGTACTTC
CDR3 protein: CASSPPGGGYEQYF

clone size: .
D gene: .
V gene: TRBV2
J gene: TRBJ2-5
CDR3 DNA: TGTGCCGTAGCGTCTGGCAGGGAGACCCAGTACTTC
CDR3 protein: CAVASGRETQYF

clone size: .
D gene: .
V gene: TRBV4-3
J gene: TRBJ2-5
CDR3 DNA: TGCGCCAGCAGCCAAAGGTCCCGGACAGAAGAGACCCAGTACTTC
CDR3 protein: CASSQRSRTEETQYF

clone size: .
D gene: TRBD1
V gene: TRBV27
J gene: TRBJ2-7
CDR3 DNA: TGTGCCAGCAGTCGGCTAGGCCAGGGGCAGGGGGAGTACTTC
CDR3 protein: CASSRLGQGQGEYF

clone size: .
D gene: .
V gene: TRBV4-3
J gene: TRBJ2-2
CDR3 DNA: TGCGCCAGCAGCCAAGAGGGCCGAGGCGGGGAGCTGTTTTTT
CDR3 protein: CASSQEGRGGELFF